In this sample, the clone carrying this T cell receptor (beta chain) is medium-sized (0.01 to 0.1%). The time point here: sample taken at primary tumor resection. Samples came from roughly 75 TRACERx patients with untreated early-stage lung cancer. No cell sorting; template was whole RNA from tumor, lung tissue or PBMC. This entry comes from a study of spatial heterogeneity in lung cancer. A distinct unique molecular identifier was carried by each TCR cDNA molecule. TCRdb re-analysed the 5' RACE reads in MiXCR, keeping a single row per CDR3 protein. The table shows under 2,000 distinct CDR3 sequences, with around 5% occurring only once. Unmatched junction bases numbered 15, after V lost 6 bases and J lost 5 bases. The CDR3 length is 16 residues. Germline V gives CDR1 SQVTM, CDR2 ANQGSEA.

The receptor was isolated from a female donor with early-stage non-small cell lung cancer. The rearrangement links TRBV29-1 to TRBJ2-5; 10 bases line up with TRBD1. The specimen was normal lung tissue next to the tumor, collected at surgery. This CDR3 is CSVPLDGQGVGETQYF. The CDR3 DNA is TGCAGCGTACCCCTAGATGGACAGGGGGTTGGGGAGACCCAGTACTTC.